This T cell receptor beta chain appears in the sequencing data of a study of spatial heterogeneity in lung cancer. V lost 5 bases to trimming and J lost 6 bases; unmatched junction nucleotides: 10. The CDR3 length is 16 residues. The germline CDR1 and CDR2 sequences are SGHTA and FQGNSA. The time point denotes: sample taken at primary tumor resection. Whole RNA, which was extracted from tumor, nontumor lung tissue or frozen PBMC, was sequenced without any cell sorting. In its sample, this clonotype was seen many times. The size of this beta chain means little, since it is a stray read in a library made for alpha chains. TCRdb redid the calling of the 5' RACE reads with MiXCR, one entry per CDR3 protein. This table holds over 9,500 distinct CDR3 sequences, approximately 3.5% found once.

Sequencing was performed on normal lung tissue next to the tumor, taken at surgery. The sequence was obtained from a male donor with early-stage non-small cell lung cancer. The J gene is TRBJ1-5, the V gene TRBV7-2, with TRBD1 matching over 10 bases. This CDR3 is CASSARQGASLQPQHF. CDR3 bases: TGTGCCAGCAGCGCGAGACAGGGGGCGTCCCTTCAGCCCCAGCATTTT.